These T cell receptor beta chains were read from a single sample in a study of human T cells and chemical hapten exposure. Via MiXCR, TCRdb re-called the RACE reads, giving one row per CDR3 protein. The sample yields about 95,000 distinct CDR3 sequences, around 10% seen once. The source was whole blood, collected in connection with sensitization to the hapten diphenylcyclopropenone (DPC). These receptors were taken from a woman in her thirties or forties with alopecia areata. Some clones in this sample may be carry-over from other donors' samples. The CDR3 runs from the conserved cysteine through the conserved F or W. A D gene is named only where the DNA matches it firmly. Size is stated for part of the rows, as once, few or many counts, or as a class when the clone is expanded.

v_call	d_call	j_call	clone_size	cdr3_nt	cdr3_aa
TRBV6-2/TRBV6-3	TRBD1	TRBJ2-1	-	TGTGCCATTCAACAGGGGATGGGGAATGAGCAGTTCTTC	CAIQQGMGNEQFF
TRBV4-2	TRBD1	TRBJ1-2	many	TGTGCCAGCAGCCATACGGGACAGACAGATGGCTACACCTTC	CASSHTGQTDGYTF
TRBV29-1	-	TRBJ2-3	-	TGCAGCGTTTTGGAAGCTAGCACCTACAAAGATACGCAGTATTTT	CSVLEASTYKDTQYF
TRBV28	-	TRBJ1-2	-	TGTGCCAGCAGTTTGGACGGGAATGGCTACACCTTC	CASSLDGNGYTF
TRBV15	-	TRBJ2-7	few	TGTGCCACCAGCACCCACGGAGGAGGCTCCTACGAGCAGTACTTC	CATSTHGGGSYEQYF
TRBV29-1	-	TRBJ2-7	-	TGCAGCGCAAGTGACACGTTCAAGTACGAGCAGTACTTC	CSASDTFKYEQYF
TRBV6-2/TRBV6-3	TRBD1	TRBJ2-3	-	TGTGCCAGCACTCCCCCGGGACAGGTCACAGATACGCAGTATTTT	CASTPPGQVTDTQYF
TRBV27	-	TRBJ1-1	-	TGTGCCAGCTGCGAGCAGGGGAACACTGAAGCTTTCTTT	CASCEQGNTEAFF
TRBV6-2/TRBV6-3	-	TRBJ1-3	few	TGTGCCAGCACCCTCACCCGCTCTGGAAACACCATATATTTT	CASTLTRSGNTIYF
TRBV28	-	TRBJ2-5	few	TGTGCCAGCAGTCCCCGGGGTAGGGATGGGACCCAGTACTTC	CASSPRGRDGTQYF
TRBV4-2	TRBD1	TRBJ2-3	many	TGTGCCAGCAGCCTTATGACAGGGTCAGATACGCAGTATTTT	CASSLMTGSDTQYF
TRBV3-1	TRBD2	TRBJ2-3	few	TGTGCCAGCAGCCAAGAGCTAGCGGGGGCCCATCCCTACACAGATACGCAGTATTTT	CASSQELAGAHPYTDTQYF
TRBV27	-	TRBJ1-1	few	TGTGCCACCTTCCCTCAGGGCAGGGGATGGGGGAACACTGAAGCTTTCTTT	CATFPQGRGWGNTEAFF
TRBV7-4	-	TRBJ2-3	many	TGTGCTAGCAGCTTATACCTGCATCTGGCAGTCACAGATACGCAGTATTTT	CASSLYLHLAVTDTQYF
TRBV29-1	TRBD1	TRBJ2-7	few	TGCAGCGTTGGAACGACAGGGGGGACCTACGAGCAGTACTTC	CSVGTTGGTYEQYF
TRBV20-1	-	TRBJ1-4	-	TGCAGTGCTAGAGGGGCGACTAATGAAAAACTGTTTTTT	CSARGATNEKLFF
TRBV28	-	TRBJ2-4	-	TGTGCCAGCGAGGGGCCCCAGAACATTCAGTACTTC	CASEGPQNIQYF
TRBV7-2	-	TRBJ1-1	many	TGTGCCAGCAGCTCCGGACAGCTCACTGAAGCTTTCTTT	CASSSGQLTEAFF
TRBV18	-	TRBJ1-5	few	TGTGCCAGCTCACCTAACGGAGGGGCCATCAATCAGCCCCAGCATTTT	CASSPNGGAINQPQHF
TRBV9	-	TRBJ2-5	few	TGTGCCAGCAGCGTAGTGGCTACCCAAGAGACCCAGTACTTC	CASSVVATQETQYF
TRBV11-2	-	TRBJ2-2	-	TGTGCCAGCAGCTTAGCTCTGACTATGGGGAACACCGGGGAGCTGTTTTTT	CASSLALTMGNTGELFF
TRBV7-9	-	TRBJ2-1	few	TGTGCCACCTGGAGGGACAGACGTAACAATGAGCAGTTCTTC	CATWRDRRNNEQFF
TRBV27	-	TRBJ1-2	many	TGTGCCAGCAGTTCACTAATCCCCTCAAAATTTGTCTACTATGGCTACACCTTC	CASSSLIPSKFVYYGYTF
TRBV27	TRBD1	TRBJ2-3	few	TGTGCCAGCAGTATCTGGACAGGGAGCACAGATACGCAGTATTTT	CASSIWTGSTDTQYF
TRBV9	-	TRBJ2-3	many	TGTGCCAGCAGCGTACTAGGGGAATTAACAGATACGCAGTATTTT	CASSVLGELTDTQYF
TRBV7-6	-	TRBJ2-7	few	TGTGCCAGCAGCTTAGATCAGGGTTACGAGCAGTACTTC	CASSLDQGYEQYF
TRBV20-1	TRBD2	TRBJ2-2	-	TGCAGTGCTAGAAGCTTAGCGGGAGCTTTCGGAACCGGGGAGCTGTTTTTT	CSARSLAGAFGTGELFF
TRBV29-1	-	TRBJ2-1	-	TGCAGCGTTGACCCGACGTCATACAATGAGCAGTTCTTC	CSVDPTSYNEQFF
TRBV7-3	TRBD1	TRBJ2-1	many	TGTGCCAGCAGCCCCGCGGGGACAGGGACCTACAATGAGCAGTTCTTC	CASSPAGTGTYNEQFF
TRBV20-1	TRBD2	TRBJ2-3	many	TGCAGTGCTATCCCTAGCGGGGGGGCAGATACGCAGTATTTT	CSAIPSGGADTQYF
TRBV7-9	-	TRBJ2-5	many	TGTGCCAGCAGCTTAGCCCCAGGGACCCAGTACTTC	CASSLAPGTQYF
TRBV3-1	TRBD2	TRBJ2-1	many	TGTGCCAGCAGCCAAGATCTTGGACTAGCGGGAGTCCATGAGCAGTTCTTC	CASSQDLGLAGVHEQFF
TRBV2	-	TRBJ1-6	many	TGTGCCAGCAAACTGCCCCCGGGTTCACCCCTCCACTTT	CASKLPPGSPLHF
TRBV7-2	TRBD1	TRBJ1-5	-	TGTGCCAGCAGCTTTGGGGACAGGGGCAATCAGCCCCAGCATTTT	CASSFGDRGNQPQHF
TRBV7-2	-	TRBJ1-4	-	TGTGCCAGCACCCGGGAAGGGGCGGGAGAAAAACTGTTTTTT	CASTREGAGEKLFF
TRBV7-2	-	TRBJ1-4	-	TGTGCCAGCAGCCGGGGCTATAATGAAAAACTGTTTTTT	CASSRGYNEKLFF
TRBV6-5	-	TRBJ2-7	many	TGTGCCAGCAGCAGGATGAGACGGTACGAGCAGTACTTC	CASSRMRRYEQYF
TRBV12-3/TRBV12-4	-	TRBJ2-2	many	TGTGCCAGCAGTTTAGCGGTGGTGCAGGGGTCCGGGGAGCTGTTTTTT	CASSLAVVQGSGELFF
TRBV12-3/TRBV12-4	TRBD1	TRBJ1-5	many	TGTGCCAGCAGTTTACGGGACAGCCTCAATCAGCCCCAGCATTTT	CASSLRDSLNQPQHF
TRBV12-3/TRBV12-4	TRBD2	TRBJ2-5	-	TGTGCCAGCAGCCGACTAGCGGGAGCTAACTTGGAGACCCAGTACTTC	CASSRLAGANLETQYF
TRBV25-1	-	TRBJ2-7	many	TGTGCCAGCAGTGAAAGCGGCAGGGGAAACGAGCAGTACTTC	CASSESGRGNEQYF
TRBV4-3	-	TRBJ2-7	-	TGCGCCAGCAGCCAAGTCGGACTGAGCTACGAGCAGTACTTC	CASSQVGLSYEQYF
TRBV6-4	TRBD2	TRBJ2-1	many	TGTGCCAGCAGTGAAGCGGGGGGTCGTACTGAGCAGTTCTTC	CASSEAGGRTEQFF
TRBV20-1	TRBD1	TRBJ1-4	few	TGCAGTGCTAGAGATGCAACCCGGACAGGGGGTTTTAATGAAAAACTGTTTTTT	CSARDATRTGGFNEKLFF
TRBV7-9	TRBD1	TRBJ2-5	-	TGTGCCAGCAGCGCCGACAGGGGTGAGACCCAGTACTTC	CASSADRGETQYF
TRBV5-5	TRBD1	TRBJ1-6	few	TGTGCCAGCAGCTTGATGGGGACAGCCCGGGGTTCACCCCTCCACTTT	CASSLMGTARGSPLHF
TRBV7-6	-	TRBJ2-5	many	TGTGCCAGCAGCTTATCTTCTGTACAGGGAGGAGAGACCCAGTACTTC	CASSLSSVQGGETQYF
TRBV5-4	TRBD1	TRBJ1-3	many	TGTGCCAGCACCCGGGACAGGGCTGGAAACACCATATATTTT	CASTRDRAGNTIYF
TRBV5-1	-	TRBJ1-5	-	TGCGCCAGCCGGCCGGACGGTTATAGCAATCAGCCCCAGCATTTT	CASRPDGYSNQPQHF
TRBV9	-	TRBJ2-1	few	TGTGCCAGCAGCGTAGTTGGGGTAGCGGATAGCTCCTACAATGAGCAGTTCTTC	CASSVVGVADSSYNEQFF
TRBV30	TRBD1	TRBJ2-4	-	TGTGCCTGGAGTGTGCGTTTGGGGACAGGGCCCGAAAAAAACATTCAGTACTTC	CAWSVRLGTGPEKNIQYF
TRBV3-1	TRBD2	TRBJ2-1	-	TGTGCCAGCAGCCAAGATCAGCGGGAGGTAGATAATGAGCAGTTCTTC	CASSQDQREVDNEQFF
TRBV9	-	TRBJ1-4	-	TGTGCCAGCAGCGTAGAGGCCCACCTCGGTGAAAAACTGTTTTTT	CASSVEAHLGEKLFF